This T cell receptor beta chain came from a study of regulatory T cells in long-lasting Graves disease. CDR1 is MNHNS, CDR2 SASEGT, per germline. V was shortened by 4 bases and J by 4 bases, with 10 bases between the two germline ends. The CDR3 contains 14 residues. Specified time point: persistent/refractory GD, antithyroid drugs over 5 years with positive TRAb. Researchers made the TCR library from RNA that was extracted from PBMCs. Peripheral blood, approximately 9 milliliters per patient, was collected in EDTA tubes. Building of the TCR beta libraries involved iRepertoire HTBI primers and Arm-PCR of CDR3 regions. MiXCR, run by TCRdb on the multiplex PCR reads, gives a single entry per CDR3 protein. The data hold 400,000 or so distinct CDR3 sequences, with 20% observed a single time. This clonotype was observed a few times.

The sequence was collected from a female donor with Graves disease. The source was peripheral blood mononuclear cells (PBMCs), collected when the disease was refractory, from a patient treated with antithyroid drugs. V usage is TRBV6-1 and J usage is TRBJ2-2, with D hard to call. The CDR3 protein is CASSGMSGTGELFF. CDR3 sequence (DNA): TGTGCCAGCAGTGGAATGTCAGGCACCGGGGAGCTGTTTTTT.